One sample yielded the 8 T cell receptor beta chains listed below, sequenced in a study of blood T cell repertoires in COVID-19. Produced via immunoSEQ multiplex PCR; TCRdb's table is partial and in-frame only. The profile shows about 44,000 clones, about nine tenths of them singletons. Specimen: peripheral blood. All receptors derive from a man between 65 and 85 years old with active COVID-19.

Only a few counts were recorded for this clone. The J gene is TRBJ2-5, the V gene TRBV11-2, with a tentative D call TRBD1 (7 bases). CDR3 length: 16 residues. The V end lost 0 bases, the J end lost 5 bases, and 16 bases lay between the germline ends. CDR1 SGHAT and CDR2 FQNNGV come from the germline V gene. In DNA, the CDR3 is TGTGCCAGCAGCTTAGATCATGGAGGGGGCAGGGAGACCCAGTACTTC. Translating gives CASSLDHGGGRETQYF.

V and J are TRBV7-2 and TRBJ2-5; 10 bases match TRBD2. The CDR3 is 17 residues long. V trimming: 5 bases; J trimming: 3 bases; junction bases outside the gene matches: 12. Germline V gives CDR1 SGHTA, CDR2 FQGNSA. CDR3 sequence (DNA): TGTGCCAGCAGCACTCCGGTCCTAGCGGGGGCGAAAGAGACCCAGTACTTC. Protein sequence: CASSTPVLAGAKETQYF.

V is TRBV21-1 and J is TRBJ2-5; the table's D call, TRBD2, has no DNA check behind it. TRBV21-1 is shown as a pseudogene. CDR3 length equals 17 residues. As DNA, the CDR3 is TGTGCCAGCGGGAGGGGTCAAGCGGGGGGCCCCAAGGAGACCCAGTACTTC. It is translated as CASGRGQAGGPKETQYF.

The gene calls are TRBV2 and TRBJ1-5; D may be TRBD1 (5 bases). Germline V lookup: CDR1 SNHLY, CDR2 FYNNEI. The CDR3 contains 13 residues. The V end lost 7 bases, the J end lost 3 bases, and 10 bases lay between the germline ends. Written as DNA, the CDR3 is TGTGCCAGCAACCCGACAGCCAATCAGCCCCAGCATTTT. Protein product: CASNPTANQPQHF.

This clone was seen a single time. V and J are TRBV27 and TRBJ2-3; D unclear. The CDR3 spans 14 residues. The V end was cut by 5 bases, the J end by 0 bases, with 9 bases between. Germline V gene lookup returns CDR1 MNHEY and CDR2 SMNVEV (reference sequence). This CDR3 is CASSPTISTDTQYF. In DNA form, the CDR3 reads TGTGCCAGCAGTCCCACTATTAGCACAGATACGCAGTATTTT.

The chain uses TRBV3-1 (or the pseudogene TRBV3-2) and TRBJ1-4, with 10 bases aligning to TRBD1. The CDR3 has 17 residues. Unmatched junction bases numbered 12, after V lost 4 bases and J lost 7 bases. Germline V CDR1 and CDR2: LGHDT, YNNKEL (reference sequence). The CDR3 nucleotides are TGTGCCAGCAGCCGGGGACAGGGGCAAGAGAAGGGTGAAAAACTGTTTTTT. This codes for CASSRGQGQEKGEKLFF.

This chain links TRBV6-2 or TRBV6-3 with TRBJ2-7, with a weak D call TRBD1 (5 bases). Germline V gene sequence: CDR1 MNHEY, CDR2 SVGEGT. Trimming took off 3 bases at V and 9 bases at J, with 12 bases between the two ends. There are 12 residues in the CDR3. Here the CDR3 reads CASSYQRGRQYF. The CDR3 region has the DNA TGTGCCAGCAGTTATCAAAGGGGCAGGCAGTACTTC.

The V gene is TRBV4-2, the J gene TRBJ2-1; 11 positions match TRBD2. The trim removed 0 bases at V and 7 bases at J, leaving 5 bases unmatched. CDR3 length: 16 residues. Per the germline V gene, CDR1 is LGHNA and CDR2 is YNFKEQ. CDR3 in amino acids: CASSQEPSGGRNEQFF. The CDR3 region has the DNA TGTGCCAGCAGCCAAGAACCTAGCGGGGGGAGGAATGAGCAGTTCTTC.